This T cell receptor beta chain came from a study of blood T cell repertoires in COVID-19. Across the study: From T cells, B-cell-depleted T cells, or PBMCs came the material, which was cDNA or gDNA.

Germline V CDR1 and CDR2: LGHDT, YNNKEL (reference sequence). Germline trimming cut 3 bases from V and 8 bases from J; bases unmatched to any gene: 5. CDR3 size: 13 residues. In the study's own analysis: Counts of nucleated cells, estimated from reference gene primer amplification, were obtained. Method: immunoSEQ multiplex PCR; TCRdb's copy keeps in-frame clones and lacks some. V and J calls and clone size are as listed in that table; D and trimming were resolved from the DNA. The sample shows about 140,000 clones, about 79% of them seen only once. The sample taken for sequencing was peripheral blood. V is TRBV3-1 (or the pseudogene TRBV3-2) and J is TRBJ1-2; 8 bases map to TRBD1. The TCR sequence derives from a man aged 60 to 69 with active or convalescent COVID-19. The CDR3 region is CASSHSTGAGYTF. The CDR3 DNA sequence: TGTGCCAGCAGCCACTCGACAGGGGCCGGCTACACCTTC.